This T cell receptor beta chain was documented in a study of cytomegalovirus exposure and HLA in healthy donors. This clone appeared a few times. Germline V gene lookup returns CDR1 SQVTM and CDR2 ANQGSEA. The CDR3 spans 12 residues. PCR was performed using 60 Vbeta and 13 Jbeta primers. Profiling relied on immunoSEQ multiplex PCR, and the TCRdb table lists in-frame clones only, not all of them. In the table there are over 150,000 clones, approximately 80% of which are singletons. This receptor was identified in a man in his thirties or forties in good health and CMV-seropositive. This chain uses TRBV29-1 with TRBJ2-5; D unresolved. The tail of the sequence fits TRBJ2-7 better, so the J call may be wrong. The sequencing sample was made of PBMCs. DNA of the CDR3: TGCAGCGTTGAAGGTGACTCCTACGAGCAGTACTTC. This sequence encodes CSVEGDSYEQYF.